This T cell receptor (beta chain) was identified during a study of blood T cells in healthy people across ages (dated by TCRdb to between 2015 and 2016). Regarding the complete study: Template switching captured roughly one uniquely barcoded TCR beta cDNA molecule per two T cells in model experiments. The study measured age-related changes in TCR beta repertoire diversity using deep sequencing normalized with unique cDNA molecular identifiers. Donors of different ages were randomly distributed across sequencing lanes to avoid experimental bias. Two additional independent replicas of 1 million unique cDNA reads from the same blood draw were analyzed for two donors (one aged 18 to 30 and one aged 80 or older). The donors were divided into four age groups: young (average around 17 years), middle-aged (approximately 39), aged (about 60) and long-lived (about 79). General findings and caveats noted by the study authors: Since profiling was done on bulk unsorted PBMCs, naive and antigen-experienced compartments could not be conclusively compared. Observed TCR beta diversity per million T cells fell roughly linearly with age, and a significant reduction was already apparent by age roughly 40. Because the CMV infection status of the donors was unknown, age-related changes in expanded clonotypes may potentially have been confounded. The long-lived group showed more naive CD4+ T cells, fewer expanded clones and increased TCR diversity than the aged group, suggesting age selection. Estimates of total diversity based on one million sequenced T cells were considered lower bounds and underestimates. There was a strong correlation between observed TCR beta diversity and the percentage of naive T cells measured by flow cytometry.

Only a few counts were recorded for this clonotype. Its specific antigen is unknown. One base away there is no much larger clone; base qualities are not given. Library preparation was by 5' RACE. Sequencing was performed on an Illumina HiSeq 2500. A second PCR of roughly 6 to 11 cycles was run with a J-beta primer mix and a sample-barcoded 5' primer. A unique molecular identifier was introduced onto each TCR beta cDNA molecule by a template-switch 5' adaptor carrying 12 random nucleotides. Each sample yielded at least 2.5 million CDR3-containing paired-end reads. First-strand cDNA synthesis was performed from all RNA using the Mint cDNA synthesis kit, with priming by a TRBC-specific oligonucleotide. Following uracil-DNA glycosylase treatment, all cDNA underwent a first 18-cycle PCR with the universal primers M1SS and BC2_uni_R. As for how the authors treated the data: For normalization, 1 million high-quality reads were randomly selected from each sample, with every read carrying a distinct molecular identifier. Reads with shared molecular identifiers were discarded instead of being binned into consensus sequences. CDR3 identification, clonotype clustering and error correction used MiTCR with a Q25 quality threshold and the strictest error-elimination algorithm. A nonparametric unseen species model with Euler transformation was used to estimate a lower bound on total TCR beta diversity. TCRdb reanalyzed the raw reads on its own, using fastp at Q25 for trimming and MiXCR for clone calling, and kept in-frame beta chains. Entries are consolidated by CDR3 protein sequence, retaining the most common genes and DNA. Clone size and V and J calls follow TCRdb, not the original study. The sample table lists about 730,000 distinct CDR3 sequences, roughly two fifths of them with a count of one. Jointly, the top ten make up roughly 20% of the sample.

Donors were a few dozen systemically healthy Caucasian individuals from Russia aged roughly 6 to 90 years. Approximately 9.7 milliliters of peripheral blood were drawn from each donor into EDTA-treated Vacutainer tubes. Ficoll-Paque density-gradient centrifugation was used to isolate PBMCs, with at least 7 million obtained per sample. Trizol reagent was used to extract total RNA from the PBMCs, yielding at least 5.5 micrograms per sample. Naive CD45RAhigh/CD27high T cell percentages were measured by flow cytometry on a PBMC aliquot from every donor. The CDR3 contains 12 residues, cysteine and phenylalanine counted. Of all the DNA, just the CDR3 is kept, 36 bases in frame from base 1. The CDR1 and CDR2 encoded by the germline V gene are MNHNS and SASEGT. Relative to germline, V is 4 bases shorter and J is 5 bases shorter, with 8 bases between their ends.

This chain is built from TRBV6-1 and TRBJ1-2; the D gene assignment is ambiguous. The sample comprised blood. This TCR was recovered from a woman in her sixties in good health. The nucleotide sequence is TGTGCCAGCAGTGGATCAGTGTATGGCTACACCTTC. Translation gives CASSGSVYGYTF.